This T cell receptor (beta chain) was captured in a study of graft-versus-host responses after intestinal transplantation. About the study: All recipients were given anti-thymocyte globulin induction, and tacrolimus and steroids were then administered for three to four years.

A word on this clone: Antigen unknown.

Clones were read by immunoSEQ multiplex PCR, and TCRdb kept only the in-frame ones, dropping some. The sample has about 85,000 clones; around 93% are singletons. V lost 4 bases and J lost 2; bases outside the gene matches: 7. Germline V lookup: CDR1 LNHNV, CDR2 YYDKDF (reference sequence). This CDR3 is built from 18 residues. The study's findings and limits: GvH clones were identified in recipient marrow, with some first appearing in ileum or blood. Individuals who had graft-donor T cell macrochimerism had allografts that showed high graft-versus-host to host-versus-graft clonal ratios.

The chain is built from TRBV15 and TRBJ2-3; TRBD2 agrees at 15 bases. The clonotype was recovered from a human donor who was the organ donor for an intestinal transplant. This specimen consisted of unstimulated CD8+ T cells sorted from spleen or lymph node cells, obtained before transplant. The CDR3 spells CATSKGLAGGLVTDTQYF. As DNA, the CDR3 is TGTGCCACCAGCAAAGGACTAGCGGGGGGGCTAGTCACAGATACGCAGTATTTT.